This is a list of T cell receptor beta chains from one sample in a study of siplizumab effects on memory and regulatory T cells. Produced via immunoSEQ multiplex PCR; TCRdb's table is partial and in-frame only. This sample carries under 100,000 clones, 87% of them seen once, and the ten largest clones take 1.5% to 1.7%. Sequencing was performed on Tregs sorted from blood. These receptor sequences come from a human donor in good health. CDR3s include the opening cysteine and the closing phenylalanine or tryptophan. A D gene is named only where the DNA matches it firmly. A row's size may be missing; if present it is once, few, many or a size class.

D | J | size | length | V | DNA | CDR3
- | TRBJ1-2 | - | 13 | TRBV6-1 | TGTGCCAGCAGGCCAGTATTAGGCGCCGGCTACACCTTC | CASRPVLGAGYTF
- | TRBJ2-7 | once | 13 | TRBV7-3 | TGTGCCAGCAGCCCCGCCGGGTCCTACGAGCAGTACTTC | CASSPAGSYEQYF
TRBD1 | TRBJ1-1 | - | 13 | TRBV6-5 | TGTGCCAGCATCCTGACAGGGGGGACTGAAGCTTTCTTT | CASILTGGTEAFF
TRBD1 | TRBJ1-2 | - | 18 | TRBV10-3 | TGTGCCATCAGTGACGCCCCAGGGATAGGGACAGGGTCATTCGGCTACACCTTC | CAISDAPGIGTGSFGYTF
- | TRBJ1-6 | - | 14 | TRBV7-2 | TGTGCCAGCAGCTCTATACTGGGGAATTCACCCCTCCACTTT | CASSSILGNSPLHF
TRBD1 | TRBJ2-7 | - | 15 | TRBV6-6 | TGTGCCAGCAGCGATAGGGGACAGGGGATCTACGAGCAGTACTTC | CASSDRGQGIYEQYF
- | TRBJ2-3 | - | 15 | TRBV7-3 | TGTGCCAGCAGCTTAACTGGGGGACGGCAGGATACGCAGTATTTT | CASSLTGGRQDTQYF
TRBD1 | TRBJ1-5 | - | 15 | TRBV9 | TGTGCCAGCAGCCTCCAGGGGGGATTGGGTCAGCCCCAGCATTTT | CASSLQGGLGQPQHF
- | TRBJ2-7 | - | 13 | TRBV11-2 | TGTGCCAGCAGCAGGATAAACTCCTACGAGCAGTACTTC | CASSRINSYEQYF
- | TRBJ2-3 | once | 14 | TRBV5-6 | TGTGCCAGCAGCTTGGGGGGAAGGGCAGATACGCAGTATTTT | CASSLGGRADTQYF
- | TRBJ1-2 | - | 14 | TRBV10-3 | TGTGCCATCAGAGGGGAGGGGACCTGGGAAGGCTACACCTTC | CAIRGEGTWEGYTF
- | TRBJ1-1 | - | 13 | TRBV6-6 | TGTGCCAGCCTCCAGAGGGCCGGGCCTGAAGCTTTCTTT | CASLQRAGPEAFF
- | TRBJ2-7 | once | 14 | TRBV5-1 | TGCGCCAGCACTCCGGGGTTCGGTTTTTACGAGCAGTACTTC | CASTPGFGFYEQYF
TRBD1 | TRBJ2-6 | - | 17 | TRBV7-2 | TGTGCCAGCAGCGGACCGGGACAGACCTCTGGGGCCAACGTCCTGACTTTC | CASSGPGQTSGANVLTF
- | TRBJ2-4 | - | 11 | TRBV6-5 | TGTGCCAGCAGGGCGGGAAACATTCAGTACTTC | CASRAGNIQYF
- | TRBJ1-5 | - | 15 | TRBV6-6 | TGTGCCAGCAGTTACTCTCCAGGGGGCAATCAGCCCCAGCATTTT | CASSYSPGGNQPQHF
- | TRBJ2-1 | - | 15 | TRBV5-1 | TGCGCCAGCAGCGGGGACTCTAGCTCCTACAATGAGCAGTTCTTC | CASSGDSSSYNEQFF
- | TRBJ2-2 | - | 13 | TRBV6-5 | TGTGCCAGCGGCTCGGGGCGGGGCGGGGAGCTGTTTTTT | CASGSGRGGELFF
TRBD1 | TRBJ1-2 | - | 14 | TRBV6-5 | TGTGCCAGCAGCCGACGACAGGGGGAATATGGCTACACCTTC | CASSRRQGEYGYTF
TRBD2 | TRBJ2-5 | few | 17 | TRBV15 | TGTGCCACCAGCAGAATTTTGGGGACTAGCGTGTTGGAGACCCAGTACTTC | CATSRILGTSVLETQYF